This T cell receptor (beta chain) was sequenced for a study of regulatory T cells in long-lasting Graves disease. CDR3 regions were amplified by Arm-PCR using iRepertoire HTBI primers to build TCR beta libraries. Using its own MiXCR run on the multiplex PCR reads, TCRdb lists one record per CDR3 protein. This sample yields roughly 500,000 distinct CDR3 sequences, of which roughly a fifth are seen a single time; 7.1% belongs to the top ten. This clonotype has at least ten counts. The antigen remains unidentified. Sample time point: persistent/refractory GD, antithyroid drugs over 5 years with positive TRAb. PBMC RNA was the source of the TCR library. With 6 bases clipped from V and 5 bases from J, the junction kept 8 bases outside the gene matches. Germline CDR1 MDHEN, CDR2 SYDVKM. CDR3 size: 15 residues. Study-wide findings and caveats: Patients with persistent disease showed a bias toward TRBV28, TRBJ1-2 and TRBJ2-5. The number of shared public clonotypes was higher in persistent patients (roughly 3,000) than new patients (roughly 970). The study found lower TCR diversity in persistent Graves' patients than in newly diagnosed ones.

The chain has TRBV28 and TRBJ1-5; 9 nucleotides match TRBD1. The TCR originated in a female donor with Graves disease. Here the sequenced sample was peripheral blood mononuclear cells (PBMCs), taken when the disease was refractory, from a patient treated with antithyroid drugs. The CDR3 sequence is CASSDRDRAYQPQHF. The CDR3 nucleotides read TGTGCCAGCAGCGACCGGGACAGGGCTTATCAGCCCCAGCATTTT.